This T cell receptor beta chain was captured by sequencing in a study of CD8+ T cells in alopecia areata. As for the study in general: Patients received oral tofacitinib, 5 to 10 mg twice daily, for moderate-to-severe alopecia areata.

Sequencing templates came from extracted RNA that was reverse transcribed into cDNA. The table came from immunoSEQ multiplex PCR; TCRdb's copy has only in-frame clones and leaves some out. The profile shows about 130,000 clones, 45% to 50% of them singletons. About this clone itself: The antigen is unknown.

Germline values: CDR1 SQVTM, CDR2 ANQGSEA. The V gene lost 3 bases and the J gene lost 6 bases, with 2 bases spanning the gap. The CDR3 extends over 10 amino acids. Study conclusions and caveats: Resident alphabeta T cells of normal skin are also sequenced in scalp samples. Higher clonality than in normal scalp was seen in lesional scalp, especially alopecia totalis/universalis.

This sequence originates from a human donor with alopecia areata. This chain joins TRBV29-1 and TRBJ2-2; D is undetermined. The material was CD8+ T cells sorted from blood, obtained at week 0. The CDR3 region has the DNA TGCAGCGTTGATTCCGGGGAGCTGTTTTTT. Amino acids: CSVDSGELFF.